A selection of T cell receptor beta chains follows, all from one sample in a study of blood T cell repertoires in COVID-19. Sequencing was performed with immunoSEQ multiplex PCR; in TCRdb, only in-frame clones are kept and a portion is missing. The sample holds about 43,000 clones; roughly 80% are singletons and the top ten take less than 25%. The sample comprised peripheral blood. Receptor source: a woman aged 55-70 years with acute or convalescent COVID-19. CDR3s include the opening cysteine and the closing phenylalanine or tryptophan. D genes are given only for firm matches. The size field is filled for only some rows; it gives once, few, many or a size class.

size: -
J: TRBJ1-2
V: TRBV27
D: TRBD1
DNA: TGTGCCAGCAGGGATTCAGGGGGCACCTATGGCTACACCTTC
CDR3: CASRDSGGTYGYTF

size: -
J: TRBJ1-2
V: TRBV27
D: TRBD1
DNA: TGTGCCAGCCGCGGGACAGGTGATTATGGCTACACCTTC
CDR3: CASRGTGDYGYTF

size: -
J: TRBJ2-7
V: TRBV30
D: -
DNA: TGTGCCTGGAGTACGGTAGTACGGGAGCAGTACTTC
CDR3: CAWSTVVREQYF

size: -
J: TRBJ1-2
V: TRBV19
D: -
DNA: TGTGCCAGCGATAACCGAGGTGGCTACACCTTC
CDR3: CASDNRGGYTF

size: -
J: TRBJ2-7
V: TRBV7-9
D: -
DNA: TGTGCCAGCAGCCCAAATCGGGGGTCCTCCCTACCCGAGCAGTACTTC
CDR3: CASSPNRGSSLPEQYF

size: few
J: TRBJ2-1
V: TRBV24-1
D: -
DNA: TGTGCCACCAGTGAATCAGGGGGGCGCTCCTACAATGAGCAGTTCTTC
CDR3: CATSESGGRSYNEQFF

size: -
J: TRBJ2-1
V: TRBV7-8
D: -
DNA: TGTGCCAGCAGCCCTAGGGGAAGCTACAATGAGCAGTTCTTC
CDR3: CASSPRGSYNEQFF

size: -
J: TRBJ2-7
V: TRBV6-6
D: TRBD2
DNA: TGTGCCAGCAGCCATTCCCGGGGGCTAGCGGGGGGTATGAGCTCCTACGAGCAGTACTTC
CDR3: CASSHSRGLAGGMSSYEQYF

size: -
J: TRBJ1-1
V: TRBV5-4
D: TRBD1
DNA: TGTGCCAGCAGGGCGGGACAGGGGAGCACTGAAGCTTTCTTT
CDR3: CASRAGQGSTEAFF

size: -
J: TRBJ1-1
V: TRBV5-1
D: -
DNA: TGCGCCAGCAGCTTGGGGCAGGGAGGAGATGAAGCTTTCTTT
CDR3: CASSLGQGGDEAFF

size: -
J: TRBJ1-3
V: TRBV18
D: TRBD1
DNA: TGTGCCAGCTCACTTGACAGGGGGCTCTCTGGAAACACCATATATTTT
CDR3: CASSLDRGLSGNTIYF

size: -
J: TRBJ1-5
V: TRBV19
D: TRBD1
DNA: TGTGCCAGTAGTGTTAGGGACAGTCCCCTCAATCAGCCCCAGCATTTT
CDR3: CASSVRDSPLNQPQHF

size: -
J: TRBJ2-7
V: TRBV15
D: -
DNA: TGTGCCACCAGCCCCTTGGAGAGACCCTACGAGCAGTACTTC
CDR3: CATSPLERPYEQYF

size: -
J: TRBJ2-2
V: TRBV29-1
D: -
DNA: TGCAGCGTTGACAGGGCGACCGGGGAGCTGTTTTTT
CDR3: CSVDRATGELFF

size: -
J: TRBJ2-2
V: TRBV10-3
D: -
DNA: TGTGCCATCAGTAGCCTGAACGGGGAGCTGTTTTTT
CDR3: CAISSLNGELFF

size: -
J: TRBJ1-2
V: TRBV20-1
D: -
DNA: TGCAGTGCTAGAGATGAGGGCTACACCTTC
CDR3: CSARDEGYTF

size: -
J: TRBJ2-5
V: TRBV4-3
D: TRBD2
DNA: TGCGCCAGCAGCCAAGATTGGTCTAGCGGGGGGGAGACCCAGTACTTC
CDR3: CASSQDWSSGGETQYF

size: once
J: TRBJ2-7
V: TRBV4-3
D: -
DNA: TGCGCCAGCAGCCAAGTACAGGGCCCTTACGAGCAGTACTTC
CDR3: CASSQVQGPYEQYF

size: -
J: TRBJ1-5
V: TRBV23-1
D: -
DNA: TGCGCCAGCAGTCAATCGCGGGCAAGAGAACAGCCCCAGCATTTT
CDR3: CASSQSRAREQPQHF

size: -
J: TRBJ2-7
V: TRBV21-1
D: -
DNA: TGTGCCAGCAGCAATTGGTCGGGGAAGAATCGAAATTTCCACGAGCAGTACTTC
CDR3: CASSNWSGKNRNFHEQYF

size: -
J: TRBJ2-1
V: TRBV29-1
D: -
DNA: TGCAGCGTTCGGATGGGGGCTGCCGCGTACAATGAGCAGTTCTTC
CDR3: CSVRMGAAAYNEQFF

size: -
J: TRBJ1-5
V: TRBV2
D: -
DNA: TGTGCCAGCAGTGACGTCGGGGCGGGAGAAACCCAGCATTTT
CDR3: CASSDVGAGETQHF